The clone carrying this TCR beta chain has more than one count but fewer than ten. Sequenced by immunoSEQ multiplex PCR; TCRdb stores in-frame clones only, minus some. Among approximately 160,000 clones, roughly 80% were seen once, and the ten largest hold under 4.5%. Deletions cut 3 bases from V and 3 bases from J, with 11 bases between. Looked up from germline, CDR1 is DFQATT and CDR2 is SNEGSKA (reference sequence). The CDR3 is 13 amino acids. The sample comes from a study of blood T cell repertoires in COVID-19. Study-level information: Samples taken during acute and convalescent COVID-19 were collected in the United States, Italy and Spain.

Participants spanned ages about 18 to 90 years and resided in 24 US areas. Participants were placed into cohorts based on the clinical history they reported. Recovered participants had two consecutive negative NP/OP PCR tests, healthcare professional clearance, or symptom resolution. The V and J genes are TRBV20-1 and TRBJ1-1; D ambiguous. This clonotype was sampled from a woman in her 50s who had recovered from COVID-19. Sequencing was done on a sample of PBMCs or T cells enriched from blood (not recorded which). As DNA, the CDR3 is TGCAGTGCTAGTCCCCTCGAGGACACTGAAGCTTTCTTT. It specifies CSASPLEDTEAFF.